This T cell receptor (beta chain) was sequenced during a study of technical replicates of blood from a few donors. In germline, CDR1 is SGHRS, CDR2 YFSETQ. V lost 0 bases to trimming and J lost 1 base, with 14 bases between them. This CDR3 is 18 amino acids long. Repertoires were generated with immunoSEQ multiplex PCR, while TCRdb's copy carries only in-frame clones and drops some. The repertoire holds roughly 60,000 clones, with over 85% as singletons. The V call is TRBV5-1, the J call TRBJ1-6; D gene unclear. The source is a human donor in good health. Some clones in this sample may be carry-over from other donors' samples. The sequencing input was PBMCs. CDR3 coding DNA: TGCGCCAGCAGCTTGGGTGACAATCGACGGTCCTATAATTCACCCCTCCACTTT. It encodes CASSLGDNRRSYNSPLHF.